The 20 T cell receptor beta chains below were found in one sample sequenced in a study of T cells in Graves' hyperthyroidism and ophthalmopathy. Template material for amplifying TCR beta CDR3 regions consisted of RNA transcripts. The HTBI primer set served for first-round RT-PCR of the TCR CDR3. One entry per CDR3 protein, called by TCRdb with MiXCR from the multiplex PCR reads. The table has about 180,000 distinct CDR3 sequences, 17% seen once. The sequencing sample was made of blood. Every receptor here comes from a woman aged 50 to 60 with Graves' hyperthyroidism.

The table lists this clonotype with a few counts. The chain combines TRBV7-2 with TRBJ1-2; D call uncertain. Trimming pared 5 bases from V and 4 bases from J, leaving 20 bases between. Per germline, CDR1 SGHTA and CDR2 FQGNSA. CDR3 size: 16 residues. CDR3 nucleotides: TGTGCCAGCAGCGGAGGCGGGGAATTAGGAATCTATGGCTACACCTTC. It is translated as CASSGGGELGIYGYTF.

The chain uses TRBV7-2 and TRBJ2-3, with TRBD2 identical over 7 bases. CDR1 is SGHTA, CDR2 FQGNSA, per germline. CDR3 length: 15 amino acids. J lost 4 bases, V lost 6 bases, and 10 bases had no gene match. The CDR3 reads CASRKDRGVADTQYF. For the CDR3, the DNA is TGTGCCAGCAGGAAAGACCGGGGGGTGGCAGATACGCAGTATTTT.

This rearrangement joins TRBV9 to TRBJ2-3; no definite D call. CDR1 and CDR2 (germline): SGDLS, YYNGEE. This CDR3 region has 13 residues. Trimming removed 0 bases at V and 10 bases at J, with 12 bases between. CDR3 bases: TGTGCCAGCAGCGTAGAGGGCGGCACGGCGCAGTATTTT. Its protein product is CASSVEGGTAQYF.

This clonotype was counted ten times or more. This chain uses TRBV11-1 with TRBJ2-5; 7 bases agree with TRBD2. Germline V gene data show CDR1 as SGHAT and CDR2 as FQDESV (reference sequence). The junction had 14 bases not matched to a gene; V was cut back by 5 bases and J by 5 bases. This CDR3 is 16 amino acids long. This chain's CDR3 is CASSEGPAAGEETQYF. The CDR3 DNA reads TGTGCCAGCAGCGAAGGTCCGGCGGCGGGGGAGGAGACCCAGTACTTC.

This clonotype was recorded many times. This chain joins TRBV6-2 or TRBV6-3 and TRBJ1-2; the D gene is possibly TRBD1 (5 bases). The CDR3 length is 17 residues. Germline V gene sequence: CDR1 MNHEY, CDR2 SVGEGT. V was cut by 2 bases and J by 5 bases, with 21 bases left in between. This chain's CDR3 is CASSYHSLRDGSYGYTF. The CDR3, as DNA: TGTGCCAGCAGTTACCATTCCCTCCGGGACGGATCGTATGGCTACACCTTC.

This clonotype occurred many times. The CDR3 here is CAISKGGSVQPQHF. The CDR3 DNA sequence: TGTGCCATCAGCAAAGGAGGGTCGGTTCAGCCCCAGCATTTT. The J gene is TRBJ1-5, the V gene TRBV10-3; D is unresolved. Trimming cost V 6 bases and J 6 bases, with 15 bases left between them. This CDR3 spans 14 amino acids. CDR1 ENHRY and CDR2 SYGVKD come from the germline V gene.

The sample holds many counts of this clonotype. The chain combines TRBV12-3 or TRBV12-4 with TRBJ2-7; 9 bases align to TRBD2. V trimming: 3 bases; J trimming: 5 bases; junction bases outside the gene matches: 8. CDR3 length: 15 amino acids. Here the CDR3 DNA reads TGTGCCAGCAGTTTGTCCGGGACTAGCCCCCACGAGCAGTACTTC. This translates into CASSLSGTSPHEQYF.

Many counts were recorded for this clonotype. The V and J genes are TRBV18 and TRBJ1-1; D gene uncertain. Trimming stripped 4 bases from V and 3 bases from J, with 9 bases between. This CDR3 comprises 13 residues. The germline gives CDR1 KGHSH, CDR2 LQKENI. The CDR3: CASSQVRDTEAFF. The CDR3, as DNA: TGTGCCAGCTCACAGGTGAGAGACACTGAAGCTTTCTTT.

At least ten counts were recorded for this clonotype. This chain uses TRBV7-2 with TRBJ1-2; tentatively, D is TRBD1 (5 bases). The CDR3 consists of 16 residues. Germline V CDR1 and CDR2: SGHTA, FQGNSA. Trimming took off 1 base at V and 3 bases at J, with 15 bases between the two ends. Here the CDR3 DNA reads TGTGCCAGCAGCTTAGGGACAACAGTTGGGCACTATGGCTACACCTTC. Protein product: CASSLGTTVGHYGYTF.

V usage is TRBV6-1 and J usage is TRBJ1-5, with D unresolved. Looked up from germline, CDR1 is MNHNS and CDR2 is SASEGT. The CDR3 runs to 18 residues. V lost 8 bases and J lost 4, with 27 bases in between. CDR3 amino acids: CASGWGKQQLLGNQPQHF. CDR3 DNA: TGTGCCAGCGGGTGGGGTAAGCAACAACTTTTGGGGAATCAGCCCCAGCATTTT.

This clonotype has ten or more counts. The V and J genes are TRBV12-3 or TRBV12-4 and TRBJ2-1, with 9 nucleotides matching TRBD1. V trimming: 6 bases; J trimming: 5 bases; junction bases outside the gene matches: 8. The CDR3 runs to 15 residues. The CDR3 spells CASSPHRDRDNEQFF. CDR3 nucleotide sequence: TGTGCCAGCAGCCCTCACCGGGACAGGGACAATGAGCAGTTCTTC.

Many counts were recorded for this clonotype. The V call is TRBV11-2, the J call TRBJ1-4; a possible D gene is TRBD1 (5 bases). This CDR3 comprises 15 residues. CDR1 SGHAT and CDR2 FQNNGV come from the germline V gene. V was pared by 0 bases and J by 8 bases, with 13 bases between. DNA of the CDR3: TGTGCCAGCAGCTTAGAACCAGGGAACCGGGAAAAACTGTTTTTT. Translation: CASSLEPGNREKLFF.

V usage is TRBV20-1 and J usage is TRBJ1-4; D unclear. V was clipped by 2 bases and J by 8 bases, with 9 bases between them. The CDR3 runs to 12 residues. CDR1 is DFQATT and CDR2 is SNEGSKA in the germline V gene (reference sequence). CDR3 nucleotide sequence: TGCAGTGCTAGACGCGTGGCGGAAAAACTGTTTTTT. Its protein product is CSARRVAEKLFF.

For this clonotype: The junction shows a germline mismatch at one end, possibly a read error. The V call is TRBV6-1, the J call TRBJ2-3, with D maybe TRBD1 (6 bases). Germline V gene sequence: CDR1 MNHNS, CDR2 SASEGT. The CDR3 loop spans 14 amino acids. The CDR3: CASTVGASTDMQYF. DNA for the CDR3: TGTGCCAGCACGGTGGGGGCCAGCACAGATATGCAGTATTTT.

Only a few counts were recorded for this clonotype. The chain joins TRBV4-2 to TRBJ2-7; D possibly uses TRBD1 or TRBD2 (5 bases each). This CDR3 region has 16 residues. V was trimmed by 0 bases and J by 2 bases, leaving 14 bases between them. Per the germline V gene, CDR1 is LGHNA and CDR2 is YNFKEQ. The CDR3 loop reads CASSQDFSAGTYEQYF. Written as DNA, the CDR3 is TGTGCCAGCAGCCAAGATTTTAGCGCAGGGACCTACGAGCAGTACTTC.

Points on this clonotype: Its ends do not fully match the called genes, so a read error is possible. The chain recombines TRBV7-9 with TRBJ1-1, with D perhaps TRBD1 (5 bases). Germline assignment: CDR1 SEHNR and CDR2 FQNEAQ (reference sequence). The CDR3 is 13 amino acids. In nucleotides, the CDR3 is TGTGCCAGCAGCTTCGGAGGGGCCACTGAAGATTTCTTT. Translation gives CASSFGGATEDFF.

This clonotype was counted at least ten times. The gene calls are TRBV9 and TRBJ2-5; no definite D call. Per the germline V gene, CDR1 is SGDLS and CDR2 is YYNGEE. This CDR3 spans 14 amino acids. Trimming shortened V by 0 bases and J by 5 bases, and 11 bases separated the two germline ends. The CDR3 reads CASSVVGNPETQYF. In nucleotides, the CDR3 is TGTGCCAGCAGCGTAGTAGGAAACCCGGAGACCCAGTACTTC.

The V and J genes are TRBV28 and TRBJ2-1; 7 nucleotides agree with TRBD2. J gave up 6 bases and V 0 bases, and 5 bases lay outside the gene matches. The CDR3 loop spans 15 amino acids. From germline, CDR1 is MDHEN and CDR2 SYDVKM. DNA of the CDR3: TGTGCCAGCAGTTTATGGGCGGGAGAGGGCAATGAGCAGTTCTTC. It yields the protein CASSLWAGEGNEQFF.

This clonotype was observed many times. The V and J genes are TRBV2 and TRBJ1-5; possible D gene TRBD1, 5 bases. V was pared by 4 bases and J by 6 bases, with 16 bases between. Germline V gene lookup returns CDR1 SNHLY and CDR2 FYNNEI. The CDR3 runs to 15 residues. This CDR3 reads CASSVDELTGQPQHF. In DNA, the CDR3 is TGTGCCAGCAGTGTGGACGAACTTACAGGTCAGCCCCAGCATTTT.

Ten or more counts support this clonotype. CDR3 region: CASSLASSGGTDTQYF. CDR3 sequence (DNA): TGTGCCAGCAGCTTAGCTTCGAGCGGGGGCACAGATACGCAGTATTTT. This chain joins TRBV7-9 and TRBJ2-3; 7 nucleotides align to TRBD2. Germline V CDR1 and CDR2: SEHNR, FQNEAQ (reference sequence). CDR3 length: 16 amino acids. V dropped 0 bases and J dropped 1; count of bases not matched to a gene: 4.